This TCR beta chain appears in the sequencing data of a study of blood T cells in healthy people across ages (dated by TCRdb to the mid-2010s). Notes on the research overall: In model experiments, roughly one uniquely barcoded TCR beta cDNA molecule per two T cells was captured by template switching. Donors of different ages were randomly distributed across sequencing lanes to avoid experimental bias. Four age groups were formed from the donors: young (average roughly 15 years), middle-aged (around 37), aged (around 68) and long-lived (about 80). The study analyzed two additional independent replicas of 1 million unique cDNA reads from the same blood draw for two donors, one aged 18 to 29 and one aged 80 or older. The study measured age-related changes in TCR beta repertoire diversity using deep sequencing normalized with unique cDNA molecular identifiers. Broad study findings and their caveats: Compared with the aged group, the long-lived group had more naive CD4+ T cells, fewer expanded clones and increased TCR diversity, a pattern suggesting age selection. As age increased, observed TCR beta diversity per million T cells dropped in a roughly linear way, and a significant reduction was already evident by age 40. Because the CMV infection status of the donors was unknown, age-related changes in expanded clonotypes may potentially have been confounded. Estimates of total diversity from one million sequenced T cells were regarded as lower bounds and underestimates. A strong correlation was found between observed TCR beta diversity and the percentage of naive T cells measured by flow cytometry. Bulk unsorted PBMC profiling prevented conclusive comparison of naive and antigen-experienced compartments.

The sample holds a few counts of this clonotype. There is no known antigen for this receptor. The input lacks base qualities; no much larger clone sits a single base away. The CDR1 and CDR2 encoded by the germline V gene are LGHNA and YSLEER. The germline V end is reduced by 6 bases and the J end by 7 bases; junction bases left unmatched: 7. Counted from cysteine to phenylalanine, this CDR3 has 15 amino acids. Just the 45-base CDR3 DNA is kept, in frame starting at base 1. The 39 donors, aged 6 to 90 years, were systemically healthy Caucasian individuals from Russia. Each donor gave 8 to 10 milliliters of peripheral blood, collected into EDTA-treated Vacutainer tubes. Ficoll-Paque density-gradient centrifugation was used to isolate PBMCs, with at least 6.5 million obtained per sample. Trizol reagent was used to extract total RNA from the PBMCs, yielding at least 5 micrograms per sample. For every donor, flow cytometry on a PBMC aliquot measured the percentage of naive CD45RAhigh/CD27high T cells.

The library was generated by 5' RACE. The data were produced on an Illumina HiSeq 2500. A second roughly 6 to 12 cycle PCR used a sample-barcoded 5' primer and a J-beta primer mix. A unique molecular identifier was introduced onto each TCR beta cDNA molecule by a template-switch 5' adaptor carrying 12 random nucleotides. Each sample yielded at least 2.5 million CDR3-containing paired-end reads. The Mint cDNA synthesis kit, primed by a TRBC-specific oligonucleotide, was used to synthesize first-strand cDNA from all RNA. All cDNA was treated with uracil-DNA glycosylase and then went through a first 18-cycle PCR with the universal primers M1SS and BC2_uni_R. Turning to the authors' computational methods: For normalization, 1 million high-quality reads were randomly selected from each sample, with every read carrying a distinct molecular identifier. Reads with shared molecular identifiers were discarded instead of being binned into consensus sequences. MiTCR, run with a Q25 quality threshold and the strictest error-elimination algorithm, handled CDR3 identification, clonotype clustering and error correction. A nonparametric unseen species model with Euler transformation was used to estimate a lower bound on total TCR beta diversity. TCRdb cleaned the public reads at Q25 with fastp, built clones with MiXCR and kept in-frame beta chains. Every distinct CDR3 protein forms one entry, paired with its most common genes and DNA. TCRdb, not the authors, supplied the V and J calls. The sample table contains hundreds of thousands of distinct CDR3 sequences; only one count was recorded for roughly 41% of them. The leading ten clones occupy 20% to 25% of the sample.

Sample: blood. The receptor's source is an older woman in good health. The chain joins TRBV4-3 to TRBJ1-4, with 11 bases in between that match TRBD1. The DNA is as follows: TGCGCCAGCAGGCGGACAGGGGGCGTGGGTGAAAAACTGTTTTTT. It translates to CASRRTGGVGEKLFF.